A selection of T cell receptor beta chains follows, all from one sample in a study of blood T cell repertoires in COVID-19. The method was immunoSEQ multiplex PCR; TCRdb's version includes in-frame clones alone and lacks a portion of them. The repertoire has around 170,000 clones, about 83% of them found once; the top ten carry about 14%. The sample consisted of peripheral blood. All receptors come from a woman of 80 years or more with acute or convalescent COVID-19. CDR3s leave out the opening cysteine and the closing phenylalanine or tryptophan. Fields, in order: V gene, J gene, CDR3 protein.

>TRBV11-2|TRBJ2-2
ASSSFLAGGPGTGELF
>TRBV30|TRBJ2-3
ASRTGTSGRNTQY
>TRBV6-5|TRBJ1-4
AAIRGGEEKLF
>TRBV7-2|TRBJ2-2
ASSWTTGELF
>TRBV6-5|TRBJ1-4
ASSSHSPERLF
>TRBV27|TRBJ1-6
ASSLGDRKNSPLH
>TRBV2|TRBJ2-3
ASNPDFTDTQY
>TRBV2|TRBJ1-5
ASRGPNSNQPQH
>TRBV6-2/TRBV6-3|TRBJ2-3
ASSQKDTQY
>TRBV5-5|TRBJ2-1
ASSSTGQGYNEQF
>TRBV9|TRBJ2-2
ASRREAGELF
>TRBV5-1|TRBJ1-5
ASSLASGGLQPQH
>TRBV6-1|TRBJ2-5
ASSEHQGQETQY
>TRBV29-1|TRBJ1-2
SVDGTGGVGGYT
>TRBV11-2|TRBJ1-6
ASSLATGVGSPLH
>TRBV2|TRBJ2-5
ASSERETQY
>TRBV6-5|TRBJ2-3
ASRLLAPSTDTQY
>TRBV7-2|TRBJ1-5
ASSFDRAQPQH
>TRBV29-1|TRBJ1-2
SSQRQGYGYT
>TRBV7-2|TRBJ1-5
ASSLSLRGNQPQH
>TRBV12-3/TRBV12-4|TRBJ1-5
ASSWTVNQPQH
>TRBV30|TRBJ1-1
AWSVGQPGNTEAF